This T cell receptor beta chain was observed in a study of T cell responses to AZD1222 COVID-19 vaccine. Study-wide results and limits: A mostly white British donor set with more females was recruited, and clonal diversity was possibly underestimated.

Here immunoSEQ multiplex PCR was the method, and the copy in TCRdb shows in-frame clones only, minus some. The sample has tens of thousands of clones, 91% seen once. On this clone: The antigen is undetermined.

Source: peripheral blood, taken 28 days after the second AZD1222 dose. The TCR comes from an adult who received the AZD1222 COVID-19 vaccine.

This CDR3 reads CASHPTGDSEPQHF. The DNA for the CDR3 is TGCGCCAGCCACCCTACAGGGGACTCGGAGCCCCAGCATTTT. The genes are TRBV5-1 and TRBJ1-5; 7 positions match TRBD1. The CDR3 contains 14 residues. V dropped 7 bases and J dropped 8; count of bases not matched to a gene: 12. Germline lookup yields CDR1 SGHRS and CDR2 YFSETQ.